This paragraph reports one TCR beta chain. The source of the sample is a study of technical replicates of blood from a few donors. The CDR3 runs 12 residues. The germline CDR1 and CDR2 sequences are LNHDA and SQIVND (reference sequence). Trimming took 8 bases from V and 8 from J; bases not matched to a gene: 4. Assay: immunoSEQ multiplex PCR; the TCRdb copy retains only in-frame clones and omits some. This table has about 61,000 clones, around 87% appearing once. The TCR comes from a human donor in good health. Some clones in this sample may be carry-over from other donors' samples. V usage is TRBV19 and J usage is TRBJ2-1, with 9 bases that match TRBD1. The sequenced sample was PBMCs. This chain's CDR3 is CASGQGTYEQFF. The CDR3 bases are TGTGCCAGTGGACAGGGGACCTATGAGCAGTTCTTC. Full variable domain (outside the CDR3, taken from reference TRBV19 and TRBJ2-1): DGGITQSPKYLFRKEGQNVTLSCEQNLNHDAMYWYRQDPGQGLRLIYYSQIVNDFQKGDIAEGYSVSREKKESFPLTVTSAQKNPTAFYLCASGQGTYEQFFGPGTRLTVL.